The rows below give T cell receptor beta chains drawn from one sample of a study of beta chain features in type 1 diabetes. Method: immunoSEQ multiplex PCR; TCRdb's copy keeps in-frame clones and lacks some. The data contain over 300,000 clones, approximately 9.7% of them singletons. The material sequenced was central memory CD4+ T cells from blood. All receptors derive from a man in his thirties or forties with type 1 diabetes. Both conserved end residues are part of each CDR3. The D gene is left open where the match is weak. A row's size may be missing; if present it is once, few, many or a size class.

NA	17	TRBV4-2	once	TRBJ2-3	TGTGCCAGCAGCCAAGAGTCGGGCGGGTCATACACAGATACGCAGTATTTT	CASSQESGGSYTDTQYF
NA	14	TRBV2	few	TRBJ2-5	TGTGCCAGCTCCCCGTTGGGTAGCCAGGAGACCCAGTACTTC	CASSPLGSQETQYF
TRBD2	18	TRBV5-4	few	TRBJ2-5	TGTGCCAGCAGTGCCACCGGGACTAGCGGGGGTCTGGGGGAGACCCAGTACTTC	CASSATGTSGGLGETQYF
NA	13	TRBV30	NA	TRBJ1-6	TGTGCCTGGAGTGTAGGGGATTTCTCACCCCTCCACTTT	CAWSVGDFSPLHF
NA	15	TRBV6-5	few	TRBJ1-1	TGTGCCAGCAGTTACTCAATGTGGGGGCGGAATGAAGCTTTCTTT	CASSYSMWGRNEAFF
NA	13	TRBV10-3	NA	TRBJ2-7	TGTGCCATCAGAAAGGACTTGGAGAACGAGCAGTACTTC	CAIRKDLENEQYF
NA	13	TRBV5-1	NA	TRBJ2-7	TGCGCCAGCAGCTCGGGGGACCTCTACGAGCAGTACTTC	CASSSGDLYEQYF
NA	13	TRBV7-2	NA	TRBJ2-5	TGTGCCAGCAGCTTTCGAGGCTTCGAGACCCAGTACTTC	CASSFRGFETQYF
TRBD1	14	TRBV6-5	NA	TRBJ2-3	TGTGCCAGCAGTCGACAGGGGCAGGGAGATACGCAGTATTTT	CASSRQGQGDTQYF
TRBD1	13	TRBV7-2	NA	TRBJ1-1	TGTGCCAGCAGCTCTACAGGGGACGCTGAAGCTTTCTTT	CASSSTGDAEAFF
NA	12	TRBV10-1	NA	TRBJ2-7	TGCGCCAGTCCTCGGGTGGACTACGAGCAGTACTTC	CASPRVDYEQYF
NA	13	TRBV11-3	NA	TRBJ2-2	TGTGCCAGCAGCCAGACTTGGACCGGGGAGCTGTTTTTT	CASSQTWTGELFF
NA	17	TRBV28	many	TRBJ2-1	TGTGCCAGCCAGCCGCCGGGGGCCTCGAGCTCCTACAATGAGCAGTTCTTC	CASQPPGASSSYNEQFF
NA	15	TRBV7-2	NA	TRBJ1-5	TGTGCCAGCAGCTTATATACGACCCCAGGGGAGCCCCAGCATTTT	CASSLYTTPGEPQHF
TRBD1	15	TRBV12-5	few	TRBJ2-4	TGTGCTAGTGGGAAAACCGGGACAGGAAGAAACATTCAGTACTTC	CASGKTGTGRNIQYF
NA	14	TRBV9	few	TRBJ1-1	TGTGCCAGCAGCGACAGGGTGTCCGCGACTGAAGCTTTCTTT	CASSDRVSATEAFF
NA	16	TRBV9	NA	TRBJ2-5	TGTGCCAGCAGCGGCCCAGTTGCGGGGAACCAAGAGACCCAGTACTTC	CASSGPVAGNQETQYF
TRBD1	15	TRBV6-5	NA	TRBJ1-2	TGTGCCAGCAGTTACGGGGACAGGGGTAACTATGGCTACACCTTC	CASSYGDRGNYGYTF
TRBD1	17	TRBV5-1	few	TRBJ1-6	TGCGCCAGAAACGGGACAGGCCTGAGCTCCTATAATTCACCCCTCCACTTT	CARNGTGLSSYNSPLHF
TRBD1	17	TRBV23-1	NA	TRBJ1-1	TGCGCCAGCAGTTACCGGGACAGGGACGGTATGAACACTGAAGCTTTCTTT	CASSYRDRDGMNTEAFF
TRBD2	15	TRBV7-9	many	TRBJ2-3	TGTGCCAGCAGCTTAACAGCGGGGACCACAGATACGCAGTATTTT	CASSLTAGTTDTQYF
NA	13	TRBV29-1	few	TRBJ1-4	TGCAGCGTCAACCGAGGAGATGGTGAAAAACTGTTTTTT	CSVNRGDGEKLFF
TRBD2	15	TRBV5-1	NA	TRBJ2-5	TGCGCCAGCAGCTTGGTCACTAGCGGGTCGGAGACCCAGTACTTC	CASSLVTSGSETQYF
NA	17	TRBV11-3	NA	TRBJ2-3	TGTGCCAGCAGCTTAGGGTTGACAGCCGCTAGCACAGATACGCAGTATTTT	CASSLGLTAASTDTQYF
NA	15	TRBV6-6	NA	TRBJ2-5	TGTGCCAGCAGTGAGGGCGAGGCGAGTCAAGAGACCCAGTACTTC	CASSEGEASQETQYF
NA	11	TRBV30	NA	TRBJ1-2	TGTGCCTGGAGTTTTGGCAGGGGCTACACCTTC	CAWSFGRGYTF
TRBD1	15	TRBV4-3	few	TRBJ1-6	TGCGCCAGCAGCCAAAAGGGACAGGGAGATTCACCCCTCCACTTT	CASSQKGQGDSPLHF
NA	13	TRBV9	few	TRBJ1-1	TGTGCCAGCAGCGTAACCGATAACACTGAAGCTTTCTTT	CASSVTDNTEAFF
NA	13	TRBV25-1	NA	TRBJ1-4	TGTGCCAGCAGCCCATCTGGGGGAGAAAAACTGTTTTTT	CASSPSGGEKLFF
NA	14	TRBV10-3	few	TRBJ2-3	TGTGCCATCAGTGATATCAGGGGGGGAGATACGCAGTATTTT	CAISDIRGGDTQYF
TRBD2	14	TRBV28	few	TRBJ2-5	TGTGCCAGCAGTTTACGGGGGGGCCTTCAGACCCAGTACTTC	CASSLRGGLQTQYF
NA	16	TRBV5-1	NA	TRBJ1-1	TGCGCCAGCAGCTTGGCAGCCACTAACATGAACACTGAAGCTTTCTTT	CASSLAATNMNTEAFF
NA	18	TRBV5-1	few	TRBJ1-2	TGCGCCAGCAGCTTGGTCGGCGGGTCTGGCGGTCATAACTATGGCTACACCTTC	CASSLVGGSGGHNYGYTF